Listed below are T cell receptor beta chains from one sample, sequenced in a study of shared clonotypes between healthy human individuals. Libraries were prepared by immunoSEQ multiplex PCR; TCRdb keeps only in-frame clonotypes and omits some of them. Of a few million clones listed, 90% to 95% are singletons. Sequenced input: naive CD4+ T cells sorted from blood. The receptors derive from a man aged 18-30 years in good health. The CDR3 runs from the conserved cysteine through the conserved F or W. D genes are given only for firm matches. Size is stated for part of the rows, as once, few or many counts, or as a class when the clone is expanded.

TRBV7-9,TRBD2,TRBJ2-5,-,TGTGCCAGCAGCGTCGGACTAGCCCAAGAGACCCAGTACTTC,CASSVGLAQETQYF
TRBV5-6,TRBD1,TRBJ1-2,-,TGTGCCAGCAGTCCCCGAGGGGGCGCTGGCTACACCTTC,CASSPRGGAGYTF
TRBV29-1,-,TRBJ1-1,-,TGCAGCGTTGCAGCAGAAGATGGTCGACGCCCCACTGAAGCTTTCTTT,CSVAAEDGRRPTEAFF
TRBV6-6,-,TRBJ2-5,-,TGTGCCAGCAGTCCCGGGTTAGAAAAGACCCAGTACTTC,CASSPGLEKTQYF
TRBV10-3,TRBD1,TRBJ1-1,-,TGTGCCATCAGTGACGACAGGGAGCGAGCTTTCTTT,CAISDDRERAFF
TRBV7-7,-,TRBJ2-1,-,TGTGCTAGCAGCCCCCAGCCCTCCCCCCACAATGAGCAGTTCTTC,CASSPQPSPHNEQFF
TRBV5-1,-,TRBJ1-1,once,TGCGCCAGCAGCCTACTGCAGGGGCTAAACACTGAAGCTTTCTTT,CASSLLQGLNTEAFF
TRBV11-2,-,TRBJ2-7,-,TGTGCCAGCAGCTTAGGCAGCCACGAGCAGTACTTC,CASSLGSHEQYF
TRBV4-1,TRBD2,TRBJ2-5,-,TGCGCCAGCAGCCAATCTGCGGGGGGAGTGGAGACCCAGTACTTC,CASSQSAGGVETQYF
TRBV19,TRBD1,TRBJ1-5,few,TGTGCCAGTAGTCCCCGAGACAGGGGGCTTAGCAATCAGCCCCAGCATTTT,CASSPRDRGLSNQPQHF
TRBV29-1,-,TRBJ2-7,-,TGCAGCGTTGAAAGCAACTACGAGCAGTACTTC,CSVESNYEQYF
TRBV5-1,TRBD1,TRBJ1-6,-,TGCGCCAGCAGCCCCGACAGGGAGTCTTATAATTCACCCCTCCACTTT,CASSPDRESYNSPLHF
TRBV10-3,-,TRBJ1-5,-,TGTGCCATCAGTGAATTACGGGACCACAATCAGCCCCAGCATTTT,CAISELRDHNQPQHF
TRBV30,-,TRBJ2-7,few,TGTGCCTGGCCATCGGCTAGTAGCTCCTACGAGCAGTACTTC,CAWPSASSSYEQYF
TRBV11-2,-,TRBJ1-2,-,TGTGCCAGCAGCTTAGAAGGGTACGGCTACACCTTC,CASSLEGYGYTF
TRBV30,TRBD2,TRBJ2-7,-,TGTGCCTGGAGTATTAGCGGGGGCCCATACGAGCAGTACTTC,CAWSISGGPYEQYF
TRBV5-1,-,TRBJ1-1,-,TGCGCCAGCAGCTTGCAGGACCCGAGCGGTGAAGCTTTCTTT,CASSLQDPSGEAFF
TRBV11-2,TRBD2,TRBJ2-7,-,TGTGCCAGCAGCGCACTATTCTCGAGCCGGGAGGGCAACGAGCAGTACTTC,CASSALFSSREGNEQYF
TRBV18,-,TRBJ2-7,-,TGTGCCACCGCCGCGGGGGCCGGCTACGAGCAGTACTTC,CATAAGAGYEQYF
TRBV9,TRBD2,TRBJ2-3,-,TGTGCCAGCAGCGTAGCTACGAGAAGTAGCGGGGGGGCCCTCGGCACAGATACGCAGTATTTT,CASSVATRSSGGALGTDTQYF
TRBV18,-,TRBJ2-1,-,TGTGCCAGCTCACCACGAGACGTCGAGCAGTTCTTC,CASSPRDVEQFF
TRBV9,-,TRBJ2-7,-,TGTGCCAGCAGCCCAGCTTTTGCTGACGAGCAGTACTTC,CASSPAFADEQYF
TRBV11-2,TRBD1,TRBJ2-7,-,TGTGCCAGCAGCCTAACAGGGGGCGGACCCTACGAGCAGTACTTC,CASSLTGGGPYEQYF
TRBV9,-,TRBJ2-1,-,TGTGCCAGCAGCGTAGGCGGGGGCCGGGCTGAGAATGAGCAGTTCTTC,CASSVGGGRAENEQFF
TRBV2,-,TRBJ2-2,few,TGTGCCAGCAGTGAATCAATCACCGGGGAGCTGTTTTTT,CASSESITGELFF
TRBV5-6,-,TRBJ1-5,-,TGTGCCAGCAGCTTCTTATCAGGGGATCAGCCCCAGCATTTT,CASSFLSGDQPQHF